The 24 T cell receptor beta chains given below trace back to one sample, sequenced in a study of blood T cell repertoires in COVID-19 (dated by TCRdb to 2018 to 2021). The library was prepared using the immunoSEQ multiplex PCR assay. TCRdb carries this immuneACCESS record with in-frame sequences only. Its versions omit some clonotypes, under half of them owing to an unresolved V gene in the studies checked, with the rest unexplained. Present in this sample are fewer than 300,000 clones, approximately 87% of which were seen just once. About 12% of the sample is taken by the ten largest. The specimen was peripheral blood. The source is a woman in her twenties or thirties with COVID-19, enrolled during active disease.

This clone was detected once. The chain employs TRBV12-3 or TRBV12-4 and TRBJ2-1, with 11 bases identical to TRBD2. Trimming took 7 bases from V and 13 from J; bases not matched to a gene: 6. The CDR3 spans 12 residues. CDR3 coding DNA: TGTGCCAGCACCCACGGGACTAGCGGCCAGTTCTTC. Encoded protein: CASTHGTSGQFF.

The gene calls are TRBV11-3 and TRBJ2-7, with D maybe TRBD1 (5 bases). V shed 2 bases and J shed 6 bases, with 11 bases lying between them. This CDR3 is built from 13 residues. Germline CDR1 is SGHNT and CDR2 is YENEEA. CDR3 nucleotides: TGTGCCAGCAGCTTACTACAGGTGGGCGAGCAGTACTTC. This translates into CASSLLQVGEQYF.

The chain employs TRBV19 and TRBJ1-2, with D possibly matching TRBD1 (6 bases). Trimming pared 4 bases from V and 1 base from J, leaving 13 bases between. The germline CDR1 and CDR2 sequences are LNHDA and SQIVND (reference sequence). The CDR3 runs to 15 residues. The CDR3 bases are TGTGCCAGTAGTACCGGGGCCAGGGGTAACTATGGCTACACCTTC. Protein product: CASSTGARGNYGYTF.

The CDR3 reads CASSESNNYEQYF. In DNA, the CDR3 is TGCGCCAGCAGTGAGTCGAACAACTACGAGCAGTACTTC. The chain uses TRBV10-2 and TRBJ2-7, with D unclear. The CDR3 totals 13 residues. Germline CDR1 is WSHSY and CDR2 is SAAADI. The V and J ends lost 0 bases and 3 bases respectively, with 6 bases between them.

The CDR3 region is CASNGGVEETQYF. The CDR3 DNA is TGTGCCAGTAATGGGGGGGTGGAAGAGACCCAGTACTTC. V is TRBV19 and J is TRBJ2-5, with 7 bases matching TRBD2. CDR3 length equals 13 residues. Germline lookup yields CDR1 LNHDA and CDR2 SQIVND (reference sequence). Trimming took 7 bases from V and 3 from J; bases not matched to a gene: 5.

V and J are TRBV29-1 and TRBJ1-3; 8 bases align to TRBD1. Germline V gene data show CDR1 as SQVTM and CDR2 as ANQGSEA. The CDR3 is 15 residues long. The junction had 7 bases not matched to a gene; V was cut back by 6 bases and J by 0 bases. CDR3 in amino acids: CSVQRDRTSGNTIYF. The CDR3 DNA sequence: TGCAGCGTCCAACGGGACAGGACCTCTGGAAACACCATATATTTT.

The rearrangement links TRBV15 to TRBJ1-2; 7 bases are a match to TRBD1. The V gene end was trimmed by 4 bases and the J gene end by 0 bases; junction bases not matched to a gene: 20. Germline V gene lookup returns CDR1 LNHNV and CDR2 YYDKDF (reference sequence). The CDR3 is 20 amino acids. CDR3 amino acids: CATSTPMTGKRGRANYGYTF. The CDR3 bases are TGTGCCACCAGCACACCGATGACAGGGAAACGCGGCAGGGCTAACTATGGCTACACCTTC.

The chain carries TRBV5-4 and TRBJ1-4; weak D call: TRBD1 (6 bases). The CDR3 length is 17 residues. CDR1 SGHNT and CDR2 YYREEE come from the germline V gene (reference sequence). Trimming removed 0 bases at V and 10 bases at J, with 22 bases between. CDR3 nucleotides: TGTGCCAGCAGCTTGGGGTTTCAGGGGCGTTCAGTAGGAAAACTGTTTTTT. This encodes CASSLGFQGRSVGKLFF.

The chain recombines TRBV28 with TRBJ2-5; 7 bases map to TRBD1. Germline-derived CDR1 and CDR2 are MDHEN and SYDVKM. Germline trimming cut 5 bases from V and 3 bases from J; bases unmatched to any gene: 9. The CDR3 is 15 residues long. The CDR3 loop is CASSPPGTAKETQYF. In nucleotides, the CDR3 is TGTGCCAGCAGTCCGCCCGGGACAGCTAAAGAGACCCAGTACTTC.

This chain uses TRBV3-1 (or the pseudogene TRBV3-2) with TRBJ1-2; 9 nucleotides line up with TRBD1. The CDR3 contains 13 residues. CDR1 is LGHDT, CDR2 YNNKEL, per germline (reference sequence). V lost 8 bases, J lost 8 bases, and 9 bases stayed unmatched. The CDR3 DNA reads TGTGCCAGCGGAACAGGGGGCGCACGGGGCTACACCTTC. This sequence encodes CASGTGGARGYTF.

The chain carries TRBV7-9 and TRBJ1-3, with 7 positions matching TRBD1. The CDR3 runs to 14 residues. Germline values: CDR1 SEHNR, CDR2 FQNEAQ (reference sequence). Unmatched junction bases numbered 1, after V lost 3 bases and J lost 2 bases. The CDR3 coding sequence is TGTGCCAGCAGCTTTGGGACAGCTGGAAACACCATATATTTT. It yields the protein CASSFGTAGNTIYF.

J is TRBJ2-3 and V is TRBV7-6, with 8 bases lining up with TRBD1. From germline, CDR1 is SGHVS and CDR2 FNYEAQ. Unmatched junction bases numbered 6, after V lost 1 base and J lost 6 bases. The CDR3 extends over 15 amino acids. The CDR3, as DNA: TGTGCCAGCAGCTTAGACAGGGGGTATTTGGATACGCAGTATTTT. This sequence encodes CASSLDRGYLDTQYF.

Concerning this clone itself: One end of the junction varies from germline; a read error may be responsible. This sequence joins TRBV4-2 and TRBJ2-7, with a tentative D call TRBD1 (7 bases). The CDR3 loop spans 14 amino acids. In germline, CDR1 is LGHNA, CDR2 YNFKEQ. CDR3 DNA sequence: TGTGCCAGCAGCCAAGATTGGAGGGGGCTGGAGCGGTACTTC. It encodes CASSQDWRGLERYF.

This chain joins TRBV18 and TRBJ1-5, with D possibly being TRBD1 (6 bases). This CDR3 has 14 residues. Trimming removed 4 bases at V and 3 bases at J, with 10 bases between. Per germline, CDR1 KGHSH and CDR2 LQKENI. The CDR3 loop reads CASSQQGLNQPQHF. CDR3 nucleotides: TGTGCCAGCTCACAACAGGGTCTCAATCAGCCCCAGCATTTT.

The count of this clone is one. The chain carries TRBV15 and TRBJ2-7; 8 bases match TRBD1. This CDR3 is 15 amino acids long. The germline V gene encodes CDR1 LNHNV and CDR2 YYDKDF (reference sequence). The V segment lost 0 bases and the J segment 5 bases; nucleotides outside the gene matches: 6. DNA for the CDR3: TGTGCCACCAGCAGAGACCGACAGGGGTTCCACGAGCAGTACTTC. Its protein product is CATSRDRQGFHEQYF.

The V and J genes are TRBV5-1 and TRBJ2-7; D possibly corresponds to TRBD2 (5 bases). The CDR3 length is 14 residues. Trimming took off 0 bases at V and 9 bases at J, with 16 bases between the two ends. The germline V gene has CDR1 SGHRS and CDR2 YFSETQ. Here the CDR3 reads CASSLGAGSLGQYF. The CDR3 DNA reads TGCGCCAGCAGCTTGGGGGCGGGTAGTCTCGGGCAGTACTTC. Full variable domain (remainder filled in from reference TRBV5-1 and TRBJ2-7): KAGVTQTPRYLIKTRGQQVTLSCSPISGHRSVSWYQQTPGQGLQFLFEYFSETQRNKGNFPGRFSGRQFSNSRSEMNVSTLELGDSALYLCASSLGAGSLGQYFGPGTRLTVT.

The chain combines TRBV3-1 (or the pseudogene TRBV3-2) with TRBJ1-3, with TRBD1 identical over 12 bases. The CDR3 covers 17 residues. Germline CDR1 LGHDT, CDR2 YNNKEL (reference sequence). J gave up 4 bases and V 1 base, and 5 bases lay outside the gene matches. The DNA of the CDR3 is TGTGCCAGCAGCCAAGTCGGGGGGACAGGGGGCGGAAACACCATATATTTT. Its translation is CASSQVGGTGGGNTIYF.

The J gene is TRBJ1-6, the V gene TRBV5-1; TRBD1 agrees at 8 bases. CDR1 is SGHRS and CDR2 is YFSETQ in the germline V gene. The CDR3 consists of 17 residues. Unmatched junction bases numbered 9, after V lost 4 bases and J lost 3 bases. CDR3 bases: TGCGCCAGCAGCATCGGACAGGGATTCGGCTATAATTCACCCCTCCACTTT. Its translation: CASSIGQGFGYNSPLHF.

The chain is built from TRBV6-5 and TRBJ2-3; possible D gene TRBD2, 5 bases. CDR1 and CDR2 (germline): MNHEY, SVGAGI. The CDR3 loop spans 14 amino acids. V lost 8 bases and J 0 bases, leaving 12 bases between the germline ends. CDR3 residues: CASRVPGSTDTQYF. The CDR3 DNA is TGTGCCAGCCGCGTTCCGGGGAGCACAGATACGCAGTATTTT.

This clone has just one count. The rearrangement joins TRBV27 to TRBJ2-3, with a tentative D call TRBD2 (5 bases). This CDR3 has 12 residues. Germline CDR1 and CDR2: MNHEY and SMNVEV (reference sequence). V dropped 5 bases and J dropped 6 bases, with 9 bases sitting between them. The CDR3 sequence is CASSRTGDTQYF. CDR3 DNA sequence: TGTGCCAGCAGTCGTACGGGGGATACGCAGTATTTT.

The chain recombines TRBV2 with TRBJ2-7; 11 nucleotides match TRBD2. The CDR3 consists of 15 residues. The germline V gene has CDR1 SNHLY and CDR2 FYNNEI. V lost 6 bases to trimming and J lost 3 bases; unmatched junction nucleotides: 7. The CDR3 loop reads CASSELAGVLYEQYF. CDR3 bases: TGTGCCAGCAGCGAACTAGCGGGGGTCCTCTACGAGCAGTACTTC.

The chain employs TRBV5-5 and TRBJ1-2, with D possibly matching TRBD1 (6 bases). The CDR3 is 15 residues long. V gave up 1 base and J gave up 7 bases, with 17 bases separating them. CDR1 and CDR2 (germline): SGHKS, YYEKEE (reference sequence). The CDR3 loop reads CASSLPGQGIGGYTF. DNA of the CDR3: TGTGCCAGCAGCTTGCCGGGGCAGGGGATTGGTGGCTACACCTTC.

The table lists this clone with a few counts. The rearrangement joins TRBV9 to TRBJ1-5; 7 bases fit TRBD1. The CDR3 contains 17 residues. The junction had 24 bases not matched to a gene; V was cut back by 3 bases and J by 15 bases. CDR1 and CDR2 (germline): SGDLS, YYNGEE. The CDR3, as DNA: TGTGCCAGCAGCGCGATCCAAACCGGGACAGTAAATTCGGTGGGGCATTTT. Protein product: CASSAIQTGTVNSVGHF.

This sequence joins TRBV10-2 and TRBJ1-2, with TRBD1 as a possible D gene (6 bases). CDR3 size: 14 residues. Germline V lookup: CDR1 WSHSY, CDR2 SAAADI. The germline V and J ends were trimmed by 6 bases and 10 bases, with 21 bases remaining between them. In DNA, the CDR3 is TGCGCCAGCAGCCCTGCAGGGGCGCTTCCTGACTACACCTTC. This translates into CASSPAGALPDYTF.